Listed below are T cell receptor beta chains from one sample, sequenced in a study of blood T cell repertoires in COVID-19. Assay used: immunoSEQ multiplex PCR; TCRdb lists only in-frame clones, some missing. The sample includes about 370,000 clones, roughly 89% of them seen just once. The sequencing sample was made of peripheral blood. Receptor source: a man between 18 and 35 years old with active or convalescent COVID-19. The CDR3 runs from the conserved cysteine through the conserved F or W. Each record gives: J gene, D gene, clone size, V gene, CDR3 DNA, CDR3 protein. The D gene is left open where the match is weak. The size field is filled for only some rows; it gives once, few, many or a size class.

J: TRBJ2-7
D: TRBD2
size: once
V: TRBV2
DNA: TGTGCCAGCAGTAAGGAACTAGCGGGAGCCAACGAGCAGTACTTC
CDR3: CASSKELAGANEQYF

J: TRBJ1-1
D: TRBD1
size: -
V: TRBV28
DNA: TGTGCCAGCATGGGGACAGGGAGGTCCCCTTCTGAAGCTTTCTTT
CDR3: CASMGTGRSPSEAFF

J: TRBJ2-2
D: TRBD1
size: once
V: TRBV3-1/TRBV3-2
DNA: TGTGCCAGCAGCTTGGACAGGGGGTTAGGGGAGCTGTTTTTT
CDR3: CASSLDRGLGELFF

J: TRBJ2-3
D: -
size: -
V: TRBV7-6
DNA: TGTGCCAGCAGCTTATCAGGCACAGATACGCAGTATTTT
CDR3: CASSLSGTDTQYF

J: TRBJ2-7
D: -
size: once
V: TRBV7-2
DNA: TGTGCCAGCAGCTTACAACCAGGGATCGAGCAGTACTTC
CDR3: CASSLQPGIEQYF

J: TRBJ2-5
D: -
size: -
V: TRBV16
DNA: TGTGCCAGCAGCCAATCCGAGGCCGAGACCCAGTACTTC
CDR3: CASSQSEAETQYF

J: TRBJ1-2
D: -
size: -
V: TRBV27
DNA: TGTGCCAGCAGTTTGAAAGGGGGTTCTTATGGCTACACCTTC
CDR3: CASSLKGGSYGYTF

J: TRBJ1-1
D: -
size: -
V: TRBV6-5
DNA: TGTGCCAGCAGCGACAGCCGATGGGAAGCTTTCTTT
CDR3: CASSDSRWEAFF

J: TRBJ1-5
D: -
size: -
V: TRBV28
DNA: TGTGCCAGCAGTCGAGGGTCATCGGGCAATCAGCCCCAGCATTTT
CDR3: CASSRGSSGNQPQHF

J: TRBJ2-1
D: -
size: -
V: TRBV7-9
DNA: TGTGCCAGCAGCCTCGGGACATACAATGAGCAGTTCTTC
CDR3: CASSLGTYNEQFF

J: TRBJ1-2
D: -
size: -
V: TRBV28
DNA: TGTGCCAGCAGTCCAGACAGGGGCTACACCTTC
CDR3: CASSPDRGYTF

J: TRBJ1-5
D: -
size: -
V: TRBV27
DNA: TGTGCCAGCAGTTCCCCCTCAGGTCAGCCCCAGCATTTT
CDR3: CASSSPSGQPQHF

J: TRBJ2-5
D: TRBD1
size: -
V: TRBV27
DNA: TGTGCCAGCAGTTTATCTTCGACAGGGTGGGTCGAGACCCAGTACTTC
CDR3: CASSLSSTGWVETQYF

J: TRBJ2-1
D: TRBD2
size: -
V: TRBV9
DNA: TGTGCCAGCAGCGTAGGCGGGGGGGCCGACTACAATGAGCAGTTCTTC
CDR3: CASSVGGGADYNEQFF

J: TRBJ2-2
D: -
size: -
V: TRBV18
DNA: TGTGCCAGCTCACCGGACAGCACCGGGGAGCTGTTTTTT
CDR3: CASSPDSTGELFF

J: TRBJ1-2
D: -
size: -
V: TRBV28
DNA: TGTGCCAGCAGTCCTAGCCAAAACAGGGCGAACTATGGCTACACCTTC
CDR3: CASSPSQNRANYGYTF

J: TRBJ1-3
D: -
size: -
V: TRBV10-3
DNA: TGTGCCATCAGTGAGAGGGAGGGCTCTGGAAACACCATATATTTT
CDR3: CAISEREGSGNTIYF

J: TRBJ1-5
D: -
size: -
V: TRBV6-1
DNA: TGTGCCAGCAGTGTTTCTACAGGGTCTCGGTATAGCAATCAGCCCCAGCATTTT
CDR3: CASSVSTGSRYSNQPQHF

J: TRBJ1-5
D: TRBD1
size: -
V: TRBV15
DNA: TGTGCCACCAGCAGAGAAGACAGGGGTCGTCAGCCCCAGCATTTT
CDR3: CATSREDRGRQPQHF

J: TRBJ2-1
D: TRBD2
size: -
V: TRBV6-9
DNA: TGTGCCAGGGGGGACGGGGTTTGGGACAGTTTTTCTAGCGGGGCCAACAATGAGCAGTTCTTC
CDR3: CARGDGVWDSFSSGANNEQFF